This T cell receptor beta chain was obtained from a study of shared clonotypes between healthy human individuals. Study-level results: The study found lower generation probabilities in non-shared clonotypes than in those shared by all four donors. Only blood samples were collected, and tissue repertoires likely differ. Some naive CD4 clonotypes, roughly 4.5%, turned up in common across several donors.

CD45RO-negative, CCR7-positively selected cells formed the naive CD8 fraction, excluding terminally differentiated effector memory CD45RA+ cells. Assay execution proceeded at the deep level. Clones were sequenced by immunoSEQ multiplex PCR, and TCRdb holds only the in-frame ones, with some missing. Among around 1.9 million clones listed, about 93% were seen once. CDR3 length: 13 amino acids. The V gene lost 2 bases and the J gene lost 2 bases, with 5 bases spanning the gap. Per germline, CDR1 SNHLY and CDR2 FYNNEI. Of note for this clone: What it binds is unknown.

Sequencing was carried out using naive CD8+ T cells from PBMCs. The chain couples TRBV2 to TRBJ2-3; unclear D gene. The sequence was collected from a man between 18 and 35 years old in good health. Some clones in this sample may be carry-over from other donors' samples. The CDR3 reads CASSESPTDTQYF. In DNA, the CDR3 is TGTGCCAGCAGTGAATCGCCCACAGATACGCAGTATTTT.